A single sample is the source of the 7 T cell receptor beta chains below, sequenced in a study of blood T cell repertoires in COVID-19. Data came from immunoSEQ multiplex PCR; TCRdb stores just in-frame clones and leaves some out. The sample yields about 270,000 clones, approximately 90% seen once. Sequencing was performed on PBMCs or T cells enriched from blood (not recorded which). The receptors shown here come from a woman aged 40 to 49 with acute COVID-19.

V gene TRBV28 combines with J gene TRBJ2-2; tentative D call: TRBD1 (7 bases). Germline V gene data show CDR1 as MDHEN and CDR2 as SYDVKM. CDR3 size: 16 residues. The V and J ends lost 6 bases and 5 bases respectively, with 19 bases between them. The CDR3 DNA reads TGTGCCAGCAGCTCCCAGGGGGGCGCGGGGACCGGGGAGCTGTTTTTT. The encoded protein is CASSSQGGAGTGELFF.

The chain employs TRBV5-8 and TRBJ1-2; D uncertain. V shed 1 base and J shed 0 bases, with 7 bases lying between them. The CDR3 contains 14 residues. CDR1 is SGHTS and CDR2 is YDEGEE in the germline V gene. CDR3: CASSLTVSNYGYTF. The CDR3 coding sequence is TGTGCCAGCAGCTTGACAGTCTCTAACTATGGCTACACCTTC.

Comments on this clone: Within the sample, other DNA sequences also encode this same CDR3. The CDR3 loop reads CASSLDRGTEAFF. The CDR3 coding sequence is TGTGCCAGCAGCTTGGATAGGGGGACTGAAGCTTTCTTT. The rearrangement joins TRBV5-6 to TRBJ1-1, with D perhaps matching TRBD1 (6 bases). The CDR3 length is 13 residues. The ends were cut back, 0 bases at V and 5 bases at J, with 8 bases in the middle. Germline V gives CDR1 SGHDT, CDR2 YYEEEE.

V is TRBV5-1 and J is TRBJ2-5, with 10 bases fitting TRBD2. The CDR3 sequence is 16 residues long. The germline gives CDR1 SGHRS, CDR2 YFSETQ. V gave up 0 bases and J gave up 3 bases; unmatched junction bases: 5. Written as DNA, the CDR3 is TGCGCCAGCAGCTTGGTCCCGAGCGGGGGGGAAGAGACCCAGTACTTC. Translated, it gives CASSLVPSGGEETQYF.

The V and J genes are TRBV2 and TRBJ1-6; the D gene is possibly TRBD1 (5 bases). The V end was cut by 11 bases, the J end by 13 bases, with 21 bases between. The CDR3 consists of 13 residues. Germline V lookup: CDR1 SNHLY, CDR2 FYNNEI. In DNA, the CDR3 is TGTGCCGGCGGGGGTGTGCCCCCTTCCCCCCTCCACTTT. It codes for CAGGGVPPSPLHF.

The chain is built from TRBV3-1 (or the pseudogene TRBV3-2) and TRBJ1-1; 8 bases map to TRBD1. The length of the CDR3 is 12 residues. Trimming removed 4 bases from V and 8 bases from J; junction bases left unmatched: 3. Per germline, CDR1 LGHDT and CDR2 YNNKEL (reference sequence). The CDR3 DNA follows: TGTGCCAGCAGCCGCCGACAGGGGGAAGCTTTCTTT. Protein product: CASSRRQGEAFF.

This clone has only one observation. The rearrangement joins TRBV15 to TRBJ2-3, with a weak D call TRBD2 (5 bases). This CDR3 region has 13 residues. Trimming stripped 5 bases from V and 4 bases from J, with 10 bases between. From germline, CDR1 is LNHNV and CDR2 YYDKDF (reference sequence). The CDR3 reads CATSPPGADTQYF. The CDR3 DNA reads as TGTGCCACCAGCCCTCCCGGGGCAGATACGCAGTATTTT.